Below are 27 T cell receptor beta chains sequenced from a single sample in a study of OX40 agonist ivuxolimab in advanced cancers. Here immunoSEQ multiplex PCR was the method, and the copy in TCRdb shows in-frame clones only, minus some. The sample has fewer than 70,000 clones; 75% to 90% are singletons. The source material was CD4+ or CD8+ T cells sorted from blood, sampled in a trial of the OX40 agonist ivuxolimab. The receptors were gathered from an adult with an advanced solid tumor such as melanoma, head and neck, liver or kidney cancer.

V gene TRBV10-3 combines with J gene TRBJ1-1; 9 bases align to TRBD1. V dropped 1 base and J dropped 4; count of bases not matched to a gene: 10. The germline gives CDR1 ENHRY, CDR2 SYGVKD. The CDR3 contains 17 residues. The DNA of the CDR3 is TGTGCCATCAGTGAGTTCTCGCCGGGACAGGGAGGCACTGAAGCTTTCTTT. Translated, it gives CAISEFSPGQGGTEAFF.

The chain is built from TRBV15 and TRBJ2-5; TRBD1 agrees at 10 bases. The length of the CDR3 is 18 residues. The ends lost 4 bases at V and 5 bases at J; junction bases unmatched: 16. Per germline, CDR1 LNHNV and CDR2 YYDKDF (reference sequence). The CDR3 sequence: CATSTKLPGTGVYETQYF. DNA for the CDR3: TGTGCCACCAGCACCAAACTCCCGGGGACAGGGGTATATGAGACCCAGTACTTC.

In nucleotides, the CDR3 is TGTGCCAGTAGTAAGCCTGGACAGGTTGTCAATCAGCCCCAGCATTTT. Its protein is CASSKPGQVVNQPQHF. The chain combines TRBV19 with TRBJ1-5; TRBD1 aligns across 7 bases. V lost 4 bases and J lost 3; bases outside the gene matches: 9. Germline CDR1 LNHDA, CDR2 SQIVND (reference sequence). The CDR3 extends over 16 amino acids.

The V and J genes are TRBV5-4 and TRBJ2-1; 10 bases align to TRBD1. Germline CDR1 SGHNT, CDR2 YYREEE (reference sequence). Trimming cost V 4 bases and J 6 bases; bases outside gene matches: 7. The CDR3 has 15 residues. CDR3 DNA: TGTGCCAGCAGCCCGGGACAGGGGAGGCCCAATGAGCAGTTCTTC. This gives the protein CASSPGQGRPNEQFF.

This chain links TRBV5-5 with TRBJ2-7, with unresolved D. The V end was cut by 1 base, the J end by 0 bases, with 11 bases between. The CDR3 totals 15 residues. Germline values: CDR1 SGHKS, CDR2 YYEKEE (reference sequence). CDR3 in amino acids: CASSLIRKSSYEQYF. Here the CDR3 DNA reads TGTGCCAGCAGCTTGATCAGGAAGAGCTCCTACGAGCAGTACTTC.

The chain recombines TRBV28 with TRBJ2-3, with 9 nucleotides matching TRBD2. V was pared by 6 bases and J by 1 base, with 5 bases of the junction left unmatched. The germline CDR1 and CDR2 sequences are MDHEN and SYDVKM. The CDR3 length is 15 residues. Here the CDR3 reads CASSFGGRGTDTQYF. In nucleotides, the CDR3 is TGTGCCAGCAGCTTCGGCGGGAGGGGCACAGATACGCAGTATTTT.

The CDR3 DNA is TGTGCCAGCAGTGGATCGCGGGGCACTGAAGCTTTCTTT. Translating gives CASSGSRGTEAFF. J is TRBJ1-1 and V is TRBV6-6; D remains ambiguous. The germline V gene has CDR1 MNHNY and CDR2 SVGAGI (reference sequence). The CDR3 is 13 residues long. V was trimmed by 5 bases and J by 4 bases, leaving 11 bases between them.

The V and J genes are TRBV7-3 and TRBJ1-5; the match to TRBD1 covers 7 bases. CDR3 length equals 13 residues. The V gene end was trimmed by 2 bases and the J gene end by 6 bases; junction bases not matched to a gene: 1. Per the germline V gene, CDR1 is SGHTA and CDR2 is FQGTGA. CDR3 in amino acids: CASSLQGGQPQHF. CDR3 nucleotide sequence: TGTGCCAGCAGCTTACAGGGGGGTCAGCCCCAGCATTTT.

The rearrangement links TRBV18 to TRBJ2-7, with D possibly being TRBD1 (5 bases). V was clipped by 3 bases and J by 5 bases, with 14 bases between them. The germline CDR1 and CDR2 sequences are KGHSH and LQKENI. The CDR3 covers 14 residues. The CDR3 nucleotides are TGTGCCAGCTCACCCGCTGGGGCTCGGAACGAGCAGTACTTC. Its protein product is CASSPAGARNEQYF.

The J gene is TRBJ1-1, the V gene TRBV13, with unresolved D. The V end was cut by 4 bases, the J end by 0 bases, with 15 bases between. Germline V gene sequence: CDR1 PRHDT, CDR2 FYEKMQ (reference sequence). The CDR3 spans 16 residues. The CDR3 reads CASSSLEVRMNTEAFF. The CDR3 bases are TGTGCCAGCAGCTCCCTTGAGGTTAGGATGAACACTGAAGCTTTCTTT.

V gene TRBV18 combines with J gene TRBJ2-1, with D possibly TRBD2 on 5 matching bases. There are 16 residues in the CDR3. V was pared by 6 bases and J by 5 bases, with 20 bases between. Germline V gene lookup returns CDR1 KGHSH and CDR2 LQKENI. The CDR3 is CASSLIASLTNNEQFF. CDR3 DNA: TGTGCCAGCTCCCTCATAGCGTCCCTCACGAACAATGAGCAGTTCTTC.

The V call is TRBV6-6, the J call TRBJ1-1; 7 nucleotides match TRBD1. This CDR3 is 14 amino acids long. Per the germline V gene, CDR1 is MNHNY and CDR2 is SVGAGI (reference sequence). The V gene end was trimmed by 4 bases and the J gene end by 0 bases; junction bases not matched to a gene: 2. This CDR3 is CASSSGGMNTEAFF. The DNA of the CDR3 is TGTGCCAGCAGTTCAGGGGGTATGAACACTGAAGCTTTCTTT.

The chain recombines TRBV19 with TRBJ2-2; TRBD1 might be the D (5 bases). The germline V and J ends were trimmed by 7 bases and 0 bases, with 12 bases remaining between them. Germline-derived CDR1 and CDR2 are LNHDA and SQIVND (reference sequence). This CDR3 contains 15 residues. In DNA, the CDR3 is TGTGCCAGTAAAACCCAGACAGCGAACACCGGGGAGCTGTTTTTT. It translates to CASKTQTANTGELFF.

The V and J genes are TRBV11-3 and TRBJ1-5, with 7 bases fitting TRBD1. Germline-derived CDR1 and CDR2 are SGHNT and YENEEA. This CDR3 is built from 14 residues. Unmatched junction bases numbered 4, after V lost 5 bases and J lost 3 bases. The CDR3 spells CASSPQGNNQPQHF. The CDR3 DNA follows: TGTGCCAGCAGCCCACAGGGGAACAATCAGCCCCAGCATTTT.

The V and J genes are TRBV21-1 and TRBJ1-6; no check of the table's D call, TRBD1, against the DNA was made. TRBV21-1 is flagged as a pseudogene. This CDR3 spans 17 amino acids. CDR3 in DNA: TGTGCCAGCAGCAACCCGCGAGGTTCAGGGATTAATTCACCCCTCCACTTT. Encoded protein: CASSNPRGSGINSPLHF.

The genes are TRBV10-3 and TRBJ2-1, with unresolved D. CDR1 is ENHRY and CDR2 is SYGVKD in the germline V gene. Trimming stripped 10 bases from V and 7 bases from J, with 11 bases between. The CDR3 totals 11 residues. CDR3 region: CATSARNEQFF. DNA for the CDR3: TGTGCCACCTCAGCTCGGAATGAGCAGTTCTTC.

This chain links TRBV27 with TRBJ2-1; D is possibly TRBD1 (8 bases). CDR1 is MNHEY, CDR2 SMNVEV, per germline (reference sequence). The CDR3 runs 15 residues. The V gene lost 5 bases and the J gene lost 14 bases, with 25 bases spanning the gap. CDR3 sequence: CASSTRDRLAGEKFF. The CDR3 DNA reads TGTGCCAGCAGTACCCGGGACAGGTTAGCGGGCGAAAAGTTCTTC.

The CDR3 here is CASSFIGFVNQPQHF. CDR3 DNA sequence: TGTGCCAGCAGCTTCATCGGTTTCGTCAATCAGCCCCAGCATTTT. This rearrangement joins TRBV5-5 to TRBJ1-5; no definite D call. This CDR3 region has 15 residues. The V and J ends lost 2 bases and 3 bases respectively, with 12 bases between them. Germline V gene sequence: CDR1 SGHKS, CDR2 YYEKEE (reference sequence).

DNA of the CDR3: TGCAGTGCCTGGTGGAACACTGAAGCTTTCTTT. This sequence encodes CSAWWNTEAFF. The chain combines TRBV20-1 with TRBJ1-1, with D hard to call. The V gene's germline CDR1 is DFQATT and CDR2 SNEGSKA (reference sequence). V lost 6 bases and J lost 1, with 6 bases in between. CDR3 length: 11 residues.

V and J are TRBV15 and TRBJ1-5; D is undetermined. Per germline, CDR1 LNHNV and CDR2 YYDKDF (reference sequence). The CDR3 runs to 15 residues. The V gene lost 4 bases and the J gene lost 0 bases, with 10 bases spanning the gap. This chain's CDR3 is CATSKDGYSNQPQHF. CDR3 DNA: TGTGCCACCAGCAAGGACGGATATAGCAATCAGCCCCAGCATTTT.

V usage is TRBV18 and J usage is TRBJ2-6; D is ambiguous. This CDR3 has 12 amino acids. CDR1 and CDR2 from the germline V gene are KGHSH and LQKENI. The CDR3 sequence is CAAGSGANVLTF. CDR3 nucleotides: TGTGCAGCAGGCTCTGGGGCCAACGTCCTGACTTTC.

This sequence joins TRBV5-1 and TRBJ2-7; 8 nucleotides line up with TRBD1. The germline V gene has CDR1 SGHRS and CDR2 YFSETQ. The ends lost 0 bases at V and 5 bases at J; junction bases unmatched: 7. The CDR3 loop spans 15 amino acids. CDR3 sequence (DNA): TGCGCCAGCAGCTTGGTCCAGGGGGCGCAAAACGAGCAGTACTTC. Protein product: CASSLVQGAQNEQYF.

This chain links TRBV6-6 with TRBJ2-7; D possibly uses TRBD1 or TRBD2 (5 bases each). V gave up 8 bases and J gave up 0 bases, with 14 bases separating them. Germline loops: CDR1 MNHNY, CDR2 SVGAGI (reference sequence). The CDR3 runs to 14 residues. The CDR3 is CASDPGAISYEQYF. The CDR3, as DNA: TGTGCCAGCGACCCCGGGGCCATCTCCTACGAGCAGTACTTC.

J is TRBJ1-1 and V is TRBV7-9, with D perhaps matching TRBD1 (5 bases). The CDR3 is made up of 14 amino acids. V was pared by 8 bases and J by 0 bases, with 13 bases between. CDR1 SEHNR and CDR2 FQNEAQ come from the germline V gene (reference sequence). CDR3 coding DNA: TGTGCCAGCTCAAGGGGACTACTGAACACTGAAGCTTTCTTT. It codes for CASSRGLLNTEAFF.

This rearrangement joins TRBV5-5 to TRBJ1-1, with D perhaps matching TRBD1 (5 bases). This CDR3 has 12 residues. Trimming removed 0 bases at V and 10 bases at J, with 10 bases between. CDR1 is SGHKS, CDR2 YYEKEE, per germline (reference sequence). The CDR3: CASSLETGGAFF. CDR3 coding DNA: TGTGCCAGCAGCTTGGAAACAGGTGGAGCTTTCTTT.

The V gene is TRBV5-8, the J gene TRBJ2-3; 11 nucleotides agree with TRBD2. J was trimmed by 0 bases and V by 3 bases; bases with no gene match: 6. Germline-derived CDR1 and CDR2 are SGHTS and YDEGEE. The CDR3 contains 17 residues. CDR3 nucleotides: TGTGCCAGCAGCTGGGCTAGCGGGAGGACCAGCACAGATACGCAGTATTTT. It translates to CASSWASGRTSTDTQYF.

This chain connects TRBV5-1 to TRBJ2-3, with TRBD2 matching over 13 bases. The CDR3 is 17 amino acids. J lost 0 bases, V lost 1 base, and 2 bases had no gene match. Germline assignment: CDR1 SGHRS and CDR2 YFSETQ. The chain's CDR3 is CASSLTGLAGSTDTQYF. CDR3 DNA: TGCGCCAGCAGCTTGACGGGACTAGCGGGGAGCACAGATACGCAGTATTTT.